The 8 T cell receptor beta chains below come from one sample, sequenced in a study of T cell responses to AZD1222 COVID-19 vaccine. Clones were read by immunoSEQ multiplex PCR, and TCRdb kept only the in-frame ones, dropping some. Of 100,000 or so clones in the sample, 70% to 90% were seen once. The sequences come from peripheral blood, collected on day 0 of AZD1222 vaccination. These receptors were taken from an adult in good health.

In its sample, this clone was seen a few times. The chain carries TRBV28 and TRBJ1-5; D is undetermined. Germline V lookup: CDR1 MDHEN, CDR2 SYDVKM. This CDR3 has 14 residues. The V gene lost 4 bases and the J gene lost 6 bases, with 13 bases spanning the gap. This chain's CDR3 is CASSSISSGQPQHF. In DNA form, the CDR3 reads TGTGCCAGCAGTTCGATATCTTCAGGTCAGCCCCAGCATTTT.

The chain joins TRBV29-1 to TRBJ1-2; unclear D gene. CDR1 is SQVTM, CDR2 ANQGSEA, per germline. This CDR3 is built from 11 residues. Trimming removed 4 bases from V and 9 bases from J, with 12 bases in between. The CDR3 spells CSVVVAQSYTF. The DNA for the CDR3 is TGCAGCGTTGTGGTAGCGCAAAGCTACACCTTC. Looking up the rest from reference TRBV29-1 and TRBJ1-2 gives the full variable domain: SAVISQKPSRDICQRGTSLTIQCQVDSQVTMMFWYRQQPGQSLTLIATANQGSEATYESGFVIDKFPISRPNLTFSTLTVSNMSPEDSSIYLCSVVVAQSYTFGSGTRLTVV.

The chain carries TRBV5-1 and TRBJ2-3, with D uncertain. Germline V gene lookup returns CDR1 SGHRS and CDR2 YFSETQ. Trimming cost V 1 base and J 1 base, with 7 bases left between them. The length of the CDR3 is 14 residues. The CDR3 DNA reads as TGCGCCAGCAGCTTGAGGCAGGGCACAGATACGCAGTATTTT. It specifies CASSLRQGTDTQYF. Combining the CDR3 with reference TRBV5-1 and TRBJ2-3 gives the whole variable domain KAGVTQTPRYLIKTRGQQVTLSCSPISGHRSVSWYQQTPGQGLQFLFEYFSETQRNKGNFPGRFSGRQFSNSRSEMNVSTLELGDSALYLCASSLRQGTDTQYFGPGTRLTVL.

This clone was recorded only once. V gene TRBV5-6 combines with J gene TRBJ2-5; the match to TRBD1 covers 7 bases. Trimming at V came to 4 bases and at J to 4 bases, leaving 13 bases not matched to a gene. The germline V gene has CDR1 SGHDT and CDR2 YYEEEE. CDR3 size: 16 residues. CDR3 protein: CASSATGRQGLETQYF. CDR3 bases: TGTGCCAGCAGCGCGACGGGGAGACAGGGCCTAGAGACCCAGTACTTC.

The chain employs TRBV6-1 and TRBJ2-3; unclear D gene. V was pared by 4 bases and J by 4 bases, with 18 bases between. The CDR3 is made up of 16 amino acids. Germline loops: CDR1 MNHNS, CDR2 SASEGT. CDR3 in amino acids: CASSGFGSQVADTQYF. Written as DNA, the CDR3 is TGTGCCAGCAGTGGCTTCGGCTCTCAAGTAGCAGATACGCAGTATTTT.

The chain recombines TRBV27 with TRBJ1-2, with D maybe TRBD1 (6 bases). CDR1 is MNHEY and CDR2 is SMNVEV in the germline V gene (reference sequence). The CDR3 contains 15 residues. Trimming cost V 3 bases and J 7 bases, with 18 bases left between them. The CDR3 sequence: CASSFLTAGGTGYTF. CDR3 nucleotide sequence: TGTGCCAGCAGTTTCCTTACAGCCGGGGGCACTGGCTACACCTTC.

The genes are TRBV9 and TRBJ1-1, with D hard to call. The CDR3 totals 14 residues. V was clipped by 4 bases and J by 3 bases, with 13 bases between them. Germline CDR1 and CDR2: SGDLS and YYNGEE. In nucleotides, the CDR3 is TGTGCCAGCAGCTCTCTACGCGGGGACACTGAAGCTTTCTTT. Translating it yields CASSSLRGDTEAFF.

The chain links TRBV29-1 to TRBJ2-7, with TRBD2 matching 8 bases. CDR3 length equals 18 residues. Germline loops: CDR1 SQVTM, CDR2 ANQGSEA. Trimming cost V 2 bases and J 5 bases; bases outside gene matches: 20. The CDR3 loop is CSVEYCPIREGMKHEQYF. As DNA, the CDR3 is TGCAGCGTTGAATATTGCCCTATACGGGAGGGAATGAAACACGAGCAGTACTTC.